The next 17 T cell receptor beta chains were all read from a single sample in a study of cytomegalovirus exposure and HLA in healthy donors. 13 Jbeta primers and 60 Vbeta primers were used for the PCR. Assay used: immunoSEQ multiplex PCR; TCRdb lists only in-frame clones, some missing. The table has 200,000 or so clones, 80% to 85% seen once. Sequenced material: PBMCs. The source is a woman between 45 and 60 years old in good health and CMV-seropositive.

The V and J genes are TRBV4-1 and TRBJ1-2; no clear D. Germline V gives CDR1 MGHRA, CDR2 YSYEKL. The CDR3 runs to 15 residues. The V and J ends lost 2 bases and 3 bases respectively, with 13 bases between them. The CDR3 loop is CASSQPAPGDYGYTF. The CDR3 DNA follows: TGCGCCAGCAGCCAACCAGCCCCCGGGGACTATGGCTACACCTTC.

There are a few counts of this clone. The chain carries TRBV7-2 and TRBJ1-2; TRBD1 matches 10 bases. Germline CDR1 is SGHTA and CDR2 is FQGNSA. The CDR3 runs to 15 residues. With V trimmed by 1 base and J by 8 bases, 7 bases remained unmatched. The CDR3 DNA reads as TGTGCCAGCAGCTTAGGCCCAGGACAGGGGGGCGGCTACACCTTC. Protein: CASSLGPGQGGGYTF.

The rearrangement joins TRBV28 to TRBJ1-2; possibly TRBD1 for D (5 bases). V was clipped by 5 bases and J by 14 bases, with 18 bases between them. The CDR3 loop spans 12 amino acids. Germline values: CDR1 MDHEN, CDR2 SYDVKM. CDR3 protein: CASSITGLMGTF. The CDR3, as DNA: TGTGCCAGCAGTATTACGGGACTGATGGGAACCTTC.

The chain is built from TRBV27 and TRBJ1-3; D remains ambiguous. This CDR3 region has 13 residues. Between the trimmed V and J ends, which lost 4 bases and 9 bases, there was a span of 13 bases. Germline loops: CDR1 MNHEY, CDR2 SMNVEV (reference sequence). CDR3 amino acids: CASSSPPFVTIYF. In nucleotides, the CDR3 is TGTGCCAGCAGTTCCCCCCCTTTCGTCACCATATATTTT.

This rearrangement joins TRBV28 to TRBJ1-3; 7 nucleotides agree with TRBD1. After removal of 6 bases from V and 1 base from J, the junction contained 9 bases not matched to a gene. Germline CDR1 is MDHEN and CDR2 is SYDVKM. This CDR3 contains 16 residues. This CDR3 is CASSPAEGASGNTIYF. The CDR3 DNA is TGTGCCAGCAGCCCGGCCGAGGGGGCGTCTGGAAACACCATATATTTT.

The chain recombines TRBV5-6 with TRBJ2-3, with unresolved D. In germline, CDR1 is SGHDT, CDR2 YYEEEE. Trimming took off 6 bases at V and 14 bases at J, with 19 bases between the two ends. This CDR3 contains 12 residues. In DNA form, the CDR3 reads TGTGCCAGCACCTACTCCTCCCGGTCCACGTATTTT. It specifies CASTYSSRSTYF.

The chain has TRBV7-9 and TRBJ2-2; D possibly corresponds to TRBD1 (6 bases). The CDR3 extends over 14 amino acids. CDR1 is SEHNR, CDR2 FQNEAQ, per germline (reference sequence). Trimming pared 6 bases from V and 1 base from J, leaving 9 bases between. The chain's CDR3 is CASRPGQNTGELFF. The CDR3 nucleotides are TGTGCCAGCAGGCCGGGACAGAACACCGGGGAGCTGTTTTTT.

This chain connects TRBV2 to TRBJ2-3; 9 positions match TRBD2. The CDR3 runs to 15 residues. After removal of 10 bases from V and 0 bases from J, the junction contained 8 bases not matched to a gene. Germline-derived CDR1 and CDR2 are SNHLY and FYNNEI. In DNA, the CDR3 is TGTGCCACCGGAGCGGGACTAGCAAGCACAGATACGCAGTATTTT. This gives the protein CATGAGLASTDTQYF. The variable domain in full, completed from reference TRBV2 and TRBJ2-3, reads EPEVTQTPSHQVTQMGQEVILRCVPISNHLYFYWYRQILGQKVEFLVSFYNNEISEKSEIFDDQFSVERPDGSNFTLKIRSTKLEDSAMYFCATGAGLASTDTQYFGPGTRLTVL.

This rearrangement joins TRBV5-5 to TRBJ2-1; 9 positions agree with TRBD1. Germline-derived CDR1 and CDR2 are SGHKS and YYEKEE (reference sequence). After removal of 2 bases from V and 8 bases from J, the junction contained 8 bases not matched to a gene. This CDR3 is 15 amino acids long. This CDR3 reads CASSFGTGTVDEQFF. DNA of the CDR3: TGTGCCAGCAGCTTTGGGACAGGGACGGTCGATGAGCAGTTCTTC.

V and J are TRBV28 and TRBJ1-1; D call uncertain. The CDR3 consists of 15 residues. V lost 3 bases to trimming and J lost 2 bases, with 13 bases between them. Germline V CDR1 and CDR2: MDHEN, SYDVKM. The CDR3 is CASSFWRAENTEAFF. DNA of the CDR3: TGTGCCAGCAGTTTCTGGCGGGCCGAAAACACTGAAGCTTTCTTT.

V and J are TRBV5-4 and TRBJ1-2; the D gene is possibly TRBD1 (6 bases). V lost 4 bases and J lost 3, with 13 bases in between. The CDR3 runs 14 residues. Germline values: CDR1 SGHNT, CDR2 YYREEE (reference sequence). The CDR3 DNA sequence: TGTGCCAGCAGCCCCGGGGGGGCGGACTATGGCTACACCTTC. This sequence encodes CASSPGGADYGYTF.

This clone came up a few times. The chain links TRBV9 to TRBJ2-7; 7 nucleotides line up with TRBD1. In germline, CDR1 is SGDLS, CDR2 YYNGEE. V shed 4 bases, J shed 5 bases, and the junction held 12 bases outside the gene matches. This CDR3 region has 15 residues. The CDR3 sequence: CASSIGQVGRDEQYF. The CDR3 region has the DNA TGTGCCAGCAGCATAGGACAGGTCGGACGAGACGAGCAGTACTTC. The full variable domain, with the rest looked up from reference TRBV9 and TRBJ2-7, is DSGVTQTPKHLITATGQRVTLRCSPRSGDLSVYWYQQSLDQGLQFLIQYYNGEERAKGNILERFSAQQFPDLHSELNLSSLELGDSALYFCASSIGQVGRDEQYFGPGTRLTVT.

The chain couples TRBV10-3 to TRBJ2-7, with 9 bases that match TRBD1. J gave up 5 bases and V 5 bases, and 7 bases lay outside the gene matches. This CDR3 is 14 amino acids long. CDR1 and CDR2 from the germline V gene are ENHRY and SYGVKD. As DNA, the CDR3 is TGTGCCATCAGTACGGGACAGGGCCCCCACGAGCAGTACTTC. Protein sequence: CAISTGQGPHEQYF.

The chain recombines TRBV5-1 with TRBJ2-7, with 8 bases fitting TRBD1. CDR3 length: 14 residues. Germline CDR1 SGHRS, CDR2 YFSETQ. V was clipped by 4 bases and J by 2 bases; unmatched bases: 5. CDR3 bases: TGCGCCAGCAGCCAAGGACAGGGAACCTACGAGCAGTACTTC. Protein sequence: CASSQGQGTYEQYF.

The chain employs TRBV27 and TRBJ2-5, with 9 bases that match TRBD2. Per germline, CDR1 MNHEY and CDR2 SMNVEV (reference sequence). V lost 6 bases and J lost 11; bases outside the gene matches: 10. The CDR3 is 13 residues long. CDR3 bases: TGTGCCAGCAGACAGAGCGGGGGGTTGAAGCAGTACTTC. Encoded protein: CASRQSGGLKQYF.

The chain's CDR3 is CAWSGIAGGRQPQHF. CDR3 DNA: TGTGCCTGGAGTGGAATCGCAGGGGGCAGGCAGCCCCAGCATTTT. The chain couples TRBV30 to TRBJ1-5, with TRBD1 identical over 8 bases. V was pared by 1 base and J by 7 bases, with 9 bases of the junction left unmatched. Germline CDR1 reads GTSNPN; CDR2 reads SVGIG (reference sequence). The CDR3 runs to 15 residues.

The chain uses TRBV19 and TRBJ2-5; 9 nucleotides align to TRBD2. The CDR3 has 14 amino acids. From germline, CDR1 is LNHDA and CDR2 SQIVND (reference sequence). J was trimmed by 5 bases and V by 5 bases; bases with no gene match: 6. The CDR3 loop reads CASSFRTSAETQYF. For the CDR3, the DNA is TGTGCCAGTAGTTTCAGGACTAGCGCGGAGACCCAGTACTTC. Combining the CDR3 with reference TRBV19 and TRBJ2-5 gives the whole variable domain DGGITQSPKYLFRKEGQNVTLSCEQNLNHDAMYWYRQDPGQGLRLIYYSQIVNDFQKGDIAEGYSVSREKKESFPLTVTSAQKNPTAFYLCASSFRTSAETQYFGPGTRLLVL.